This T cell receptor beta chain derives from a study of regulatory T cells in long-lasting Graves disease. Ten or more counts support this clonotype. The V end lost 0 bases, the J end lost 7 bases, and 14 bases lay between the germline ends. Germline V gene sequence: CDR1 SGHRS, CDR2 YFSETQ. This CDR3 has 14 amino acids. CDR3 regions were amplified by Arm-PCR using iRepertoire HTBI primers to build TCR beta libraries. TCRdb processed the multiplex PCR reads anew with MiXCR; each CDR3 protein has one entry. The table has approximately 480,000 distinct CDR3 sequences, 15% to 20% seen once. Stated time point: newly diagnosed GD, antithyroid drugs for less than 3 months. Researchers made the TCR library from RNA that was extracted from PBMCs. These data are also associated with another study on T cells in Graves' hyperthyroidism and ophthalmopathy.

The genes are TRBV5-1 and TRBJ2-7; D might be TRBD1 or TRBD2, each matching 5 bases. The sample consisted of peripheral blood mononuclear cells (PBMCs), taken at new diagnosis, from a patient treated with antithyroid drugs. The sequence derives from a man aged 35-49 years with Graves disease. The CDR3 here is CASSLEWGPGEQYF. The CDR3 DNA reads TGCGCCAGCAGCTTGGAGTGGGGACCAGGGGAGCAGTACTTC. Using reference TRBV5-1 and TRBJ2-7 for the parts outside the CDR3, the full variable domain is KAGVTQTPRYLIKTRGQQVTLSCSPISGHRSVSWYQQTPGQGLQFLFEYFSETQRNKGNFPGRFSGRQFSNSRSEMNVSTLELGDSALYLCASSLEWGPGEQYFGPGTRLTVT.